This T cell receptor (beta chain) appears in the sequencing data of a study of shared clonotypes between healthy human individuals. Turning to the study itself: CD4 naive cells filled three plates per donor, CD4 memory three, CD8 naive two and CD8 memory one. Findings of the study overall: Relative to clonotypes present in all four donors, those not shared had lower generation probabilities.

Study donors comprised healthy, HIV-negative adults devoid of recent acute infection or vaccination. A note on this clone: Its antigen is not known.

Each cell subset's genomic DNA was divided evenly among several immunoSEQ plates. Only in-frame clones appear in the TCRdb table, and some are missing; sequencing was by immunoSEQ multiplex PCR. This sample carries over 950,000 clones, approximately 80% of them seen once, and the ten largest clones take 0.89%. The receptor comes from a man younger than 35 in good health. Some clones in this sample may be carry-over from other donors' samples. The sample comprised memory CD4+ T cells from PBMCs. Documented subset: CD45RA-negative fraction.

The CDR3 DNA sequence: TGTGCCAGCAGCTTAGTTGGACAGGGTCTTGAAGCTTTCTTT. Amino acids: CASSLVGQGLEAFF. This rearrangement joins TRBV7-9 to TRBJ1-1; 8 bases map to TRBD1. Looked up from germline, CDR1 is SEHNR and CDR2 is FQNEAQ (reference sequence). This CDR3 has 14 amino acids. J gave up 7 bases and V 1 base, and 5 bases lay outside the gene matches.